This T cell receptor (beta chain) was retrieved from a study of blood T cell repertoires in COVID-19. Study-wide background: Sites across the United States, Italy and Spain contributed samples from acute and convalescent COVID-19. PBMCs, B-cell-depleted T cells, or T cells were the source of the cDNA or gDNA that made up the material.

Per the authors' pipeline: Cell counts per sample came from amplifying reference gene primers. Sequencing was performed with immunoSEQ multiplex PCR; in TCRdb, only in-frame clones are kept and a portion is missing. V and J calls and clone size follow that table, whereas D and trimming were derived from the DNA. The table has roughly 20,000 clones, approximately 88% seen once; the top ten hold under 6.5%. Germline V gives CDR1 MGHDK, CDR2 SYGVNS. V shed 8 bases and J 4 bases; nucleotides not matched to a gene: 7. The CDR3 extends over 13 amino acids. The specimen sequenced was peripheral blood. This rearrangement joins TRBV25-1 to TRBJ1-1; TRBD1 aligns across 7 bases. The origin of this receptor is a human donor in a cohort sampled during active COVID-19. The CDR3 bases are TGTGCCAGCGCGATCCAGGGGGTCACTGAAGCTTTCTTT. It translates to CASAIQGVTEAFF.